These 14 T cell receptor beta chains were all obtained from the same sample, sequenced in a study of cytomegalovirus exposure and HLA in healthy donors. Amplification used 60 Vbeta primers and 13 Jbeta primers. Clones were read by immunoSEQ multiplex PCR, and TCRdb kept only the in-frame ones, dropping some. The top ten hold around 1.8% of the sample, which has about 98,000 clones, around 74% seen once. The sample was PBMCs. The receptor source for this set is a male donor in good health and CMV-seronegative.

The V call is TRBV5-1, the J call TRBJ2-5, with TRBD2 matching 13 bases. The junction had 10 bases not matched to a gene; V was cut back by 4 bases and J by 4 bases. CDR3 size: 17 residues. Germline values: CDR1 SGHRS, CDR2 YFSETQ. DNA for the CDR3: TGCGCCAGCAGCCAACCCCCGACTAGCGGGAGGCGAGAGACCCAGTACTTC. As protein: CASSQPPTSGRRETQYF.

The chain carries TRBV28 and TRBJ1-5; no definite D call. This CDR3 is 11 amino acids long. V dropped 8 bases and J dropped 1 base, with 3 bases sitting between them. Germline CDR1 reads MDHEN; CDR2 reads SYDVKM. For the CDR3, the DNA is TGTGCCAGCGCGAGCAATCAGCCCCAGCATTTT. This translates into CASASNQPQHF.

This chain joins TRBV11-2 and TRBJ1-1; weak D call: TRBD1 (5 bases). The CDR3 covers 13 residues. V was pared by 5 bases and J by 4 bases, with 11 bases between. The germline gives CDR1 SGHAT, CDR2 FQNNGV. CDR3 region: CASSPRRVTEAFF. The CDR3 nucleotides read TGTGCCAGCAGCCCCCGCAGGGTCACTGAAGCTTTCTTT. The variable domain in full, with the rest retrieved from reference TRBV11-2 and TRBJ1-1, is EAGVAQSPRYKIIEKRQSVAFWCNPISGHATLYWYQQILGQGPKLLIQFQNNGVVDDSQLPKDRFSAERLKGVDSTLKIQPAKLEDSAVYLCASSPRRVTEAFFGQGTRLTVV.

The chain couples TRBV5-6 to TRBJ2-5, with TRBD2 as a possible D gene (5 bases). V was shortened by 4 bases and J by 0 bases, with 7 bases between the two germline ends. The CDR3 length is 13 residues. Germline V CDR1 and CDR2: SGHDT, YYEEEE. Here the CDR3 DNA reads TGTGCCAGCAGCCTACTAGACCAAGAGACCCAGTACTTC. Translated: CASSLLDQETQYF.

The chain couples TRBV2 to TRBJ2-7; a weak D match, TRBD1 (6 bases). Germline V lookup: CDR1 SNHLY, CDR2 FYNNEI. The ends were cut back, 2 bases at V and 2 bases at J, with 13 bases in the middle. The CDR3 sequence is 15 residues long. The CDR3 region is CASSEPLRGPYEQYF. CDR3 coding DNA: TGTGCCAGCAGTGAACCGCTCAGGGGCCCCTACGAGCAGTACTTC.

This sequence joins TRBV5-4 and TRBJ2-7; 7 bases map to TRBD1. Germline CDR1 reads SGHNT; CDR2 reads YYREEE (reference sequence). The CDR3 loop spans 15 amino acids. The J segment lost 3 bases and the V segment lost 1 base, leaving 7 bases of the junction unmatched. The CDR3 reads CASSLFAAGGYEQYF. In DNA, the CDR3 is TGTGCCAGCAGCTTGTTTGCGGCAGGGGGCTACGAGCAGTACTTC.

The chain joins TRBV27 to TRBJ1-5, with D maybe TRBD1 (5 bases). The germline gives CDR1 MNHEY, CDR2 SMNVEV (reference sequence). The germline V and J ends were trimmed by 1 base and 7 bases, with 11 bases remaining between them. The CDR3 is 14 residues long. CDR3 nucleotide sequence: TGTGCCAGCAGTTTATTCCGGGGGGACCAGCCCCAGCATTTT. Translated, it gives CASSLFRGDQPQHF.

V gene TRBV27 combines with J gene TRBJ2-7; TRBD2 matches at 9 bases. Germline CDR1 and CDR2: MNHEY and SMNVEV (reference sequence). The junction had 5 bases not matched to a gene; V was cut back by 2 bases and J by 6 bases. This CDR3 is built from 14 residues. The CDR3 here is CASSLLAGMGEQYF. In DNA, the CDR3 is TGTGCCAGCAGTTTACTAGCGGGAATGGGCGAGCAGTACTTC.

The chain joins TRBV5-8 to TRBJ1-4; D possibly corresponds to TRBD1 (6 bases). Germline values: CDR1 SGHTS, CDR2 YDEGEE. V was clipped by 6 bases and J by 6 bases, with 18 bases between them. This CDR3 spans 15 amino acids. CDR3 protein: CASIPDAGAYEKLFF. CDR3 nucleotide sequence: TGTGCCAGCATCCCTGACGCAGGGGCATATGAAAAACTGTTTTTT. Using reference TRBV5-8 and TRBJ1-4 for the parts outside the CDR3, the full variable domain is EAGVTQSPTHLIKTRGQQATLRCSPISGHTSVYWYQQALGLGLQFLLWYDEGEERNRGNFPPRFSGRQFPNYSSELNVNALELEDSALYLCASIPDAGAYEKLFFGSGTQLSVL.

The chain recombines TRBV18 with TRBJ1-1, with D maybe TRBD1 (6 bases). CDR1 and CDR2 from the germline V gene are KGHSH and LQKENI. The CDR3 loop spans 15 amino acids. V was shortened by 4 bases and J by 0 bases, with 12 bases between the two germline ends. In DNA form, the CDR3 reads TGTGCCAGCTCACGAACGGACAGCGTGAACACTGAAGCTTTCTTT. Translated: CASSRTDSVNTEAFF.

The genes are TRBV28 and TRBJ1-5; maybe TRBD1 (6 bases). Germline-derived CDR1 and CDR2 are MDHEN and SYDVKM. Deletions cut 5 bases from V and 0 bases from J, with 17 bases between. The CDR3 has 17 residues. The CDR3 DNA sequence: TGTGCCAGCAGTCGTGGCTCCAGGGGATATAGCAATCAGCCCCAGCATTTT. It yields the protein CASSRGSRGYSNQPQHF.

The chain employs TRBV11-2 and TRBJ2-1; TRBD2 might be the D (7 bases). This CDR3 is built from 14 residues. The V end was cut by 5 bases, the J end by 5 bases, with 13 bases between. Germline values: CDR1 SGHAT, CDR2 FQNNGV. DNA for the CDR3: TGTGCCAGCAGCCCCCGGGGGGCCCACAATGAGCAGTTCTTC. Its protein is CASSPRGAHNEQFF.

Here the CDR3 DNA reads TGTGCCAGCAGCTTCGGACAGGCCTTGATTCGGGAGACCCAGTACTTC. Translation: CASSFGQALIRETQYF. The chain has TRBV7-2 and TRBJ2-5; 7 bases are a match to TRBD1. CDR3 length: 16 amino acids. Germline CDR1 is SGHTA and CDR2 is FQGNSA. Trimming removed 3 bases from V and 5 bases from J; junction bases left unmatched: 12.

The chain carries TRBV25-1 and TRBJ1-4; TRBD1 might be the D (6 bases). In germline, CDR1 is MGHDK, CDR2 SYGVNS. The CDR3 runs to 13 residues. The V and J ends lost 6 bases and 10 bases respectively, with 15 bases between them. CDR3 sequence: CASRRGSAGKLFF. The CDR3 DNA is TGTGCCAGCAGGAGGGGGTCAGCTGGAAAACTGTTTTTT.